The clone carrying this TCR beta chain has ten or more counts. The authors amplified TCR beta CDR3 regions, and they did so from RNA transcripts for repertoire sequencing. HTBI-primed RT-PCR formed the first round, and a multiplex PCR formed the second. In TCRdb, the multiplex PCR reads were re-called with MiXCR into one record per CDR3 protein. The data show approximately 160,000 distinct CDR3 sequences, about 40% seen once. This specimen belongs to a study of Graves' ophthalmopathy and Graves' hyperthyroidism. Overall study context: Peripheral blood (taken before any treatment) was collected at initial diagnosis.

A duration under 3 months, NOSPECS ≥4, CAS ≥3 and moderate-to-severe activity characterized the donors with ophthalmopathy. Certain patients were not enrolled. These were patients with other autoimmune diseases, uncontrolled infections, pregnancy or lactation. In germline, CDR1 is MDHEN, CDR2 SYDVKM. CDR3 length equals 14 residues. Trimming pared 2 bases from V and 6 bases from J, leaving 14 bases between. The V and J genes are TRBV28 and TRBJ2-7; unclear D gene. The TCR was taken from a woman aged 40-49 years with Graves' ophthalmopathy. The sequenced material came from peripheral blood. Written as DNA, the CDR3 is TGTGCCAGCAGTTTACTCCCCGGACGGCGCGAGCAGTACTTC. Protein sequence: CASSLLPGRREQYF. Full variable domain (remainder filled in from reference TRBV28 and TRBJ2-7): DVKVTQSSRYLVKRTGEKVFLECVQDMDHENMFWYRQDPGLGLRLIYFSYDVKMKEKGDIPEGYSVSREKKERFSLILESASTNQTSMYLCASSLLPGRREQYFGPGTRLTVT.